These T cell receptor beta chains were read from a single sample in a study of low-dose radiotherapy and immunotherapy resistance in tumors. Each CDR3 protein gets one entry after TCRdb re-called the reads with MiXCR. The data hold approximately 100,000 distinct CDR3 sequences, with around 21% observed a single time. The specimen was PBMCs, collected after low-dose radiotherapy plus immunotherapy. The source of these receptors is a male donor with prostate cancer. Each CDR3 is given with its conserved first and last residue. The D gene is left open where the match is weak. Size tells how often a clone was seen (once, few, many) or the class of an expanded clone, and some rows leave it out.

J gene,clone size,D gene,V gene,CDR3 length,CDR3 DNA,CDR3 protein
TRBJ2-7,many,.,TRBV20-1,15,TGCAGTGCTAGAGATCAAAGGGGAAGCTCCTACGAGCAGTACTTC,CSARDQRGSSYEQYF
TRBJ1-1,many,.,TRBV3-1,13,TGTGCCAGCAGCCAAGCGGTCCAGGGTCCGGCTTTCTTT,CASSQAVQGPAFF
TRBJ1-5,many,.,TRBV5-5,15,TGTGCCAGCAGCTGGACACCTATTAGCAATCAGCCCCAGCATTTT,CASSWTPISNQPQHF
TRBJ1-2,.,TRBD1,TRBV7-2,16,TGTGCCAGCAGCCCAGAGAACACAGGGGGCGAGAATGGCTACACCTTC,CASSPENTGGENGYTF
TRBJ2-3,.,.,TRBV5-6,14,TGTGCCAGCAGCTTCATCGCTCTTACAGATACGCAGTATTTT,CASSFIALTDTQYF
TRBJ1-2,many,.,TRBV10-2,15,TGCGCCAGCAGTGACAGGGGCAACTTCCCCTATGGCTACACCTTC,CASSDRGNFPYGYTF
TRBJ2-7,few,TRBD1,TRBV27,15,TGTGCCAGCGGCTTGGTGGGACAGGCTGCCTACGAGCAGTACTTC,CASGLVGQAAYEQYF
TRBJ2-2,many,TRBD2,TRBV2,16,TGTGCCAGCAGTGTAACCAGCGGGGGGCCCACCGGGGAGCTGTTTTTT,CASSVTSGGPTGELFF
TRBJ1-4,many,.,TRBV20-1,18,TGCAGTGCTAGGAGGGGGGGGGTCCACTCTACAACTAATGAAAAACTGTTTTTT,CSARRGGVHSTTNEKLFF
TRBJ2-7,many,TRBD1,TRBV20-1,13,TGCAGTGCGTGGCCGGGACAGGGATACGAGCAGTACTTC,CSAWPGQGYEQYF
TRBJ2-5,many,.,TRBV12-3/TRBV12-4,12,TGTGCCAGCAGAACGACAGAAGAGACCCAGTACTTC,CASRTTEETQYF
TRBJ2-7,many,.,TRBV12-2,11,TGTGCAAGTCGCCTCAGCGACGAGCAGTACTTC,CASRLSDEQYF
TRBJ1-4,many,.,TRBV19,15,TGTGCCAGTAGTACTGTGACGGCTAATGGAAAAAAACTGTTTTTT,CASSTVTANGKKLFF
TRBJ2-3,many,.,TRBV29-1,17,TGCAGCGTTGCGGGGACCCTGTTGAGAATTAGCACAGATACGCAGTATTTT,CSVAGTLLRISTDTQYF
TRBJ1-3,many,.,TRBV5-1,15,TGCGCCAGCAGCTTAACGGGAGGCTCTGGAAACACCATATATTTT,CASSLTGGSGNTIYF
TRBJ1-1,many,TRBD1,TRBV20-1,15,TGCAGTGCTAAGACAGGGGGCGGGGACGTTACTGAAGCTTTCTTT,CSAKTGGGDVTEAFF
TRBJ2-3,many,.,TRBV4-2,15,TGTGCCAGCAGCCAAGGGGTCGCAGGCACAGATACGCAGTATTTT,CASSQGVAGTDTQYF
TRBJ1-1,many,TRBD1,TRBV2,13,TGTGCCAGCAGGGACAGGGAGAACACTGAAGCTTTCTTT,CASRDRENTEAFF
TRBJ2-3,.,.,TRBV6-2/TRBV6-3,15,TGTGCCAGCAGTGAAATGAGGATATCAGCGGATACGCAGTATTTT,CASSEMRISADTQYF
TRBJ2-3,few,.,TRBV29-1,15,TGCAGCGTTGGCTGGGGGAGCGCCAGCACAGATACGCAGTATTTT,CSVGWGSASTDTQYF
TRBJ2-2,.,.,TRBV5-1,15,TGCGCCAGCAGCGCGACACAGGGGAACACCGGGGAGCTGTTTTTT,CASSATQGNTGELFF
TRBJ2-1,many,TRBD2,TRBV4-1,16,TGCGCCAGCAGCCACGCTTGGGGGGGAGAGGGCAATGAGCAGTTCTTC,CASSHAWGGEGNEQFF
TRBJ1-3,many,.,TRBV7-9,12,TGTGCCACCCGGGGCTCTGGAAACACCATATATTTT,CATRGSGNTIYF
TRBJ2-2,many,.,TRBV12-3/TRBV12-4,15,TGTGCCAGCAGTTTTCAGGGGACGTGGACCGGGGAGCTGTTTTTT,CASSFQGTWTGELFF
TRBJ2-7,.,.,TRBV5-1,16,TGCGCCAGCAGCTACTTGCCGACACACCCTTCCTACGAGCAGTACTTC,CASSYLPTHPSYEQYF
TRBJ2-1,many,TRBD2,TRBV6-1,12,TGTGCCAGCAGGCCCTTACCGGGGGGGCAGTTCTTC,CASRPLPGGQFF
TRBJ2-5,many,TRBD2,TRBV4-2,17,TGTGCCAGCAGCCAAGACCCTAGCGGGGAGGTAGCAGAGACCCAGTACTTC,CASSQDPSGEVAETQYF
TRBJ2-2,many,.,TRBV7-2,14,TGTGCCAGCAGCCCAGGGGGGTACACCGGGGAGCTGTTTTTT,CASSPGGYTGELFF
TRBJ2-2,many,.,TRBV25-1,13,TGTGCCAGCAGTATCCAGGACACCGGGGAGCTGTTTTTT,CASSIQDTGELFF